This entry lists 15 T cell receptor beta chains sequenced from one sample in a study of blood T cell repertoires in COVID-19. Sequenced by immunoSEQ multiplex PCR; TCRdb stores in-frame clones only, minus some. The sample includes under 300,000 clones, about four fifths of them seen just once. Sequenced sample: peripheral blood. Receptor source: a woman aged 40 to 50 who had recovered from COVID-19.

This clone appeared once. The chain combines TRBV6-5 with TRBJ2-5, with TRBD1 as a possible D gene (6 bases). V was pared by 5 bases and J by 2 bases, with 9 bases between. The CDR3 sequence is 13 residues long. CDR1 and CDR2 (germline): MNHEY, SVGAGI. The CDR3 nucleotides read TGTGCCAGCAGTCGACAGGTTCAAGAGACCCAGTACTTC. This translates into CASSRQVQETQYF.

V and J are TRBV19 and TRBJ1-5; D call uncertain. This CDR3 contains 15 residues. The germline V gene has CDR1 LNHDA and CDR2 SQIVND (reference sequence). Trimming pared 3 bases from V and 4 bases from J, leaving 13 bases between. CDR3 residues: CASSMGRGGNQPQHF. CDR3 in DNA: TGTGCCAGTAGTATGGGCAGAGGAGGGAATCAGCCCCAGCATTTT.

This clone was picked up one time. The chain joins TRBV6-1 to TRBJ2-7; 11 bases agree with TRBD1. In germline, CDR1 is MNHNS, CDR2 SASEGT. The CDR3 is made up of 16 amino acids. The junction had 7 bases not matched to a gene; V was cut back by 3 bases and J by 3 bases. CDR3 protein: CASSDFAGTGGYEQYF. CDR3 nucleotides: TGTGCCAGCAGTGATTTTGCCGGGACAGGGGGCTACGAGCAGTACTTC.

This chain joins TRBV7-8 and TRBJ2-7; maybe TRBD1 (6 bases). V lost 6 bases and J lost 6, with 15 bases in between. Germline-derived CDR1 and CDR2 are SGHVS and FQNEAQ. The CDR3 extends over 13 amino acids. The chain's CDR3 is CASRSSGVVEQYF. The CDR3 coding sequence is TGTGCCAGCAGGTCTTCAGGGGTTGTCGAGCAGTACTTC.

This clone appeared once. The V gene is TRBV6-4, the J gene TRBJ2-3; TRBD1 agrees at 11 bases. The CDR3 is 14 residues long. With 4 bases clipped from V and 4 bases from J, the junction kept 1 base outside the gene matches. Germline CDR1 is MRHNA and CDR2 is SNTAGT. CDR3: CASSVGQGADTQYF. The CDR3 coding sequence is TGTGCCAGCAGTGTGGGACAGGGGGCAGATACGCAGTATTTT.

This chain connects TRBV24-1 to TRBJ2-7, with D possibly matching TRBD2 (7 bases). From germline, CDR1 is KGHDR and CDR2 SFDVKD. V was pared by 5 bases and J by 7 bases, with 20 bases between. There are 15 residues in the CDR3. The DNA for the CDR3 is TGTGCCACCAGTGCGAGTGGGGGGGCGGTACGGGAGCAGTACTTC. Amino acids: CATSASGGAVREQYF.

The gene calls are TRBV5-5 and TRBJ2-4, with 7 bases identical to TRBD2. V shed 0 bases and J 2 bases; nucleotides not matched to a gene: 2. The CDR3 extends over 15 amino acids. Per germline, CDR1 SGHKS and CDR2 YYEKEE (reference sequence). CDR3 bases: TGTGCCAGCAGCTTGGCCGGGGGGACCAAAAACATTCAGTACTTC. Residues: CASSLAGGTKNIQYF.

The chain carries TRBV5-6 and TRBJ1-2, with D perhaps matching TRBD1 (6 bases). The CDR3 length is 16 residues. The V and J ends lost 5 bases and 6 bases respectively, with 23 bases between them. Per germline, CDR1 SGHDT and CDR2 YYEEEE. The CDR3 region has the DNA TGTGCCAGCAGTGGGAACAGGGCCGTCGTGCGAGATGGCTACACCTTC. Its protein is CASSGNRAVVRDGYTF.

The chain employs TRBV6-2 or TRBV6-3 and TRBJ2-2; 7 bases map to TRBD2. The germline gives CDR1 MNHEY, CDR2 SVGEGT. The CDR3 has 16 residues. V was clipped by 3 bases and J by 1 base; unmatched bases: 5. The CDR3 DNA reads TGTGCCAGCAGTTATCTCGGGGGGATGAACACCGGGGAGCTGTTTTTT. This sequence encodes CASSYLGGMNTGELFF.

This sequence joins TRBV5-4 and TRBJ2-7, with 7 bases lining up with TRBD1. The CDR3 is made up of 15 amino acids. V was clipped by 3 bases and J by 4 bases; unmatched bases: 10. CDR1 is SGHNT, CDR2 YYREEE, per germline (reference sequence). The CDR3 nucleotides are TGTGCCAGCAGCTCCAAGGGACAGCTAGATTACGAGCAGTACTTC. Encoded protein: CASSSKGQLDYEQYF.

This clone was found once. The CDR3 DNA follows: TGTGCCAGCAGCCCGGCCGAGGGTTGGAATGAGCAGTTCTTC. Translated: CASSPAEGWNEQFF. The rearrangement joins TRBV5-6 to TRBJ2-1, with a tentative D call TRBD2 (5 bases). The CDR3 contains 14 residues. V gave up 4 bases and J gave up 7 bases, with 15 bases separating them. CDR1 and CDR2 (germline): SGHDT, YYEEEE. Full variable domain (remainder filled in from reference TRBV5-6 and TRBJ2-1): DAGVTQSPTHLIKTRGQQVTLRCSPKSGHDTVSWYQQALGQGPQFIFQYYEEEERQRGNFPDRFSGHQFPNYSSELNVNALLLGDSALYLCASSPAEGWNEQFFGPGTRLTVL.

The J gene is TRBJ2-7, the V gene TRBV20-1; 9 bases are a match to TRBD1. CDR3 length equals 14 residues. Trimming removed 3 bases from V and 2 bases from J; junction bases left unmatched: 5. Germline assignment: CDR1 DFQATT and CDR2 SNEGSKA (reference sequence). The CDR3, as DNA: TGCAGTGCTAGTTGGGACAGGGTCGCCTACGAGCAGTACTTC. This translates into CSASWDRVAYEQYF.

V and J are TRBV11-3 and TRBJ1-4; D is unclear. This CDR3 spans 13 amino acids. The germline V gene has CDR1 SGHNT and CDR2 YENEEA. Trimming stripped 1 base from V and 8 bases from J, with 8 bases between. In DNA form, the CDR3 reads TGTGCCAGCAGCTTAGGAGGCGAGGAAAAACTGTTTTTT. Its translation: CASSLGGEEKLFF. Using reference TRBV11-3 and TRBJ1-4 for the parts outside the CDR3, the full variable domain is EAGVVQSPRYKIIEKKQPVAFWCNPISGHNTLYWYLQNLGQGPELLIRYENEEAVDDSQLPKDRFSAERLKGVDSTLKIQPAELGDSAVYLCASSLGGEEKLFFGSGTQLSVL.

This chain connects TRBV20-1 to TRBJ1-2; D ambiguous. Germline V lookup: CDR1 DFQATT, CDR2 SNEGSKA (reference sequence). Trimming pared 3 bases from V and 5 bases from J, leaving 13 bases between. CDR3 length: 13 residues. The CDR3 coding sequence is TGCAGTGCTAGTCGGTCTGACACTTATGGCTACACCTTC. Translation gives CSASRSDTYGYTF.

A note on this clone: Other nucleotide sequences in the sample specify the same CDR3. The rearrangement joins TRBV2 to TRBJ2-3; 8 bases fit TRBD2. V was pared by 4 bases and J by 2 bases, with 5 bases of the junction left unmatched. This CDR3 comprises 15 residues. In germline, CDR1 is SNHLY, CDR2 FYNNEI. The CDR3: CASSGLAGITDTQYF. The CDR3 DNA follows: TGTGCCAGCAGTGGGCTAGCGGGTATCACAGATACGCAGTATTTT.